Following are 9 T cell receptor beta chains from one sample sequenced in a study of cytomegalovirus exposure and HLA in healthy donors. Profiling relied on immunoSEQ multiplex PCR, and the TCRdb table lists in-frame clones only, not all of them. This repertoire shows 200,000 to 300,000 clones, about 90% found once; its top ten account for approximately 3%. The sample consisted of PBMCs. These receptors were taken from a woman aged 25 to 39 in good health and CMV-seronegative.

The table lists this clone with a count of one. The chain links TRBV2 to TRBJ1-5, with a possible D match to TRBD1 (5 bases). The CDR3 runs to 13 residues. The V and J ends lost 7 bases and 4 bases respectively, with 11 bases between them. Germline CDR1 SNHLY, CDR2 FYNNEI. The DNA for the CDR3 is TGTGCCAGCATGGGGGGGTGGAATCAGCCCCAGCATTTT. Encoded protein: CASMGGWNQPQHF.

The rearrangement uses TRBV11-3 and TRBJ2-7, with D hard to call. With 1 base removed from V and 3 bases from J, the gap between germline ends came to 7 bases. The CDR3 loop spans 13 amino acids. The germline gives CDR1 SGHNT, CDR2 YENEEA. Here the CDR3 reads CASSLVPGYEQYF. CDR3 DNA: TGTGCCAGCAGCTTAGTCCCAGGCTACGAGCAGTACTTC.

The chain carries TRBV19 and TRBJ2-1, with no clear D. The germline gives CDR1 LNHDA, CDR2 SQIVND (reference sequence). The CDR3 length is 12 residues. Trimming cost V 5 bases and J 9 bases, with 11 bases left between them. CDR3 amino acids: CASSPLFSEQFF. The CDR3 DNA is TGTGCCAGTAGTCCCCTTTTTAGTGAGCAGTTCTTC.

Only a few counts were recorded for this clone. The CDR3 sequence: CASRPDTGGNQPQHF. The CDR3 DNA follows: TGTGCCAGCAGGCCGGACACAGGGGGCAATCAGCCCCAGCATTTT. This sequence joins TRBV28 and TRBJ1-5; 7 bases agree with TRBD1. The V and J ends lost 6 bases and 2 bases, in that order; junction bases with no gene match: 7. CDR1 is MDHEN and CDR2 is SYDVKM in the germline V gene. The CDR3 loop spans 15 amino acids.

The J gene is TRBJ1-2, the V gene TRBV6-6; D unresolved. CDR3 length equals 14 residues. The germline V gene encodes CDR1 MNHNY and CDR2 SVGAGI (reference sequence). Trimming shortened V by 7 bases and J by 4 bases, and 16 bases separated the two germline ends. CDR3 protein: CASKLRDSGYGYTF. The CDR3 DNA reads TGTGCCAGCAAATTGAGAGATTCGGGCTATGGCTACACCTTC.

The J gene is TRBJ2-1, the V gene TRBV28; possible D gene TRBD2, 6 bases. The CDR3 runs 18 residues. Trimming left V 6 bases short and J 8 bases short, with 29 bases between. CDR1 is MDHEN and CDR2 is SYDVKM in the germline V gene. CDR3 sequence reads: CASRSNTLGGKGVYEQFF. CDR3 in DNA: TGTGCCAGCAGGTCAAATACCCTCGGCGGGAAAGGGGTCTATGAGCAGTTCTTC.

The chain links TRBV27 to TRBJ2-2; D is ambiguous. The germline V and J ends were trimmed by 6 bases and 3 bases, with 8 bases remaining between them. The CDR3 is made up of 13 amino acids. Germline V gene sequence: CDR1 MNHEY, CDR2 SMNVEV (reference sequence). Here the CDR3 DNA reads TGTGCCAGCAGCTCATCGTACACCGGGGAGCTGTTTTTT. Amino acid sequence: CASSSSYTGELFF.

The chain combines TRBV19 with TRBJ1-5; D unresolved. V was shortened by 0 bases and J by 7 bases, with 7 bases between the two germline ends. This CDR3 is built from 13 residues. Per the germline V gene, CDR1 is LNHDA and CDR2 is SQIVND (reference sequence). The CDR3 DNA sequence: TGTGCCAGTAGTATAGATCCGTTACAGCCCCAGCATTTT. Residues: CASSIDPLQPQHF.

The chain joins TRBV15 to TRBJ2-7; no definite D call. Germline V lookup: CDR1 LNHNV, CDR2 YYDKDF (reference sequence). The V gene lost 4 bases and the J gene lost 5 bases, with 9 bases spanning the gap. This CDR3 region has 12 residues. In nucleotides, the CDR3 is TGTGCCACCAGCACCTCATTTAACGAGCAGTACTTC. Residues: CATSTSFNEQYF.